The source of this T cell receptor (beta chain) is a study of post-analysis software for immune sequencing data. Study-wide context: The courses of disease that were included comprised relapsing-remitting, secondary progressive and progressive-relapsing multiple sclerosis.

The TCR beta cDNA libraries carried unique molecular identifiers. Input populations of roughly 0.95 to 10 million T cells gave rise to roughly 500,000 cDNA molecules. Each CDR3 protein gets one entry after TCRdb re-called the PCR reads with MiXCR. The table shows roughly 400,000 distinct CDR3 sequences, with about 39% occurring only once. Comment on this clonotype: The antigen remains unidentified.

This CDR3 spans 15 amino acids. V lost 4 bases, J lost 3 bases, and 6 bases stayed unmatched. Germline CDR1 and CDR2: MGHRA and YSYEKL. The study, taken as a whole, reports: F measure grouped same-batch samples tightly together. Significantly lower normalized Chao1 diversity was found in patients with multiple sclerosis relative to controls. Controls showed lower frequencies than patients for roughly 5 TRBV segments, and TRBV5-6, TRBV5-1 and TRBV20-1 were among these.

The sample comprised blood. V gene TRBV4-1 combines with J gene TRBJ2-7; 10 positions agree with TRBD1. The source of this sequence is a girl aged 2 to 10 with multiple sclerosis. CDR3 nucleotide sequence: TGCGCCAGCAGCCCAATGACAGGGGGCGGCTACGAGCAGTACTTC. Translated, it gives CASSPMTGGGYEQYF.